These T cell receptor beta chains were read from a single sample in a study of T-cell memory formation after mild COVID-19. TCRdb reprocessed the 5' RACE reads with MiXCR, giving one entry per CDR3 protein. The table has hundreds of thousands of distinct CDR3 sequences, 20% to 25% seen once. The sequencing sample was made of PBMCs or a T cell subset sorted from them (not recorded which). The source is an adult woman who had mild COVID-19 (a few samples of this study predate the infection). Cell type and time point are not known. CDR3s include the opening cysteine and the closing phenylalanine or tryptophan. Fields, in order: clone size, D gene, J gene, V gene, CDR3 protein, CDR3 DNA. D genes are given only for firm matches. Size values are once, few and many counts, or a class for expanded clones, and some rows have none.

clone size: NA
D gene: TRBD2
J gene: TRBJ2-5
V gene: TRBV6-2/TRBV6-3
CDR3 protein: CASSRTSGRETQYF
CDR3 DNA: TGTGCCAGCAGCCGGACTAGCGGGAGGGAGACCCAGTACTTC

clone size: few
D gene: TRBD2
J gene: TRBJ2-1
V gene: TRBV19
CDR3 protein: CASGLAGGSYNEQFF
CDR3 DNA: TGTGCCAGTGGACTAGCGGGGGGTTCCTACAATGAGCAGTTCTTC

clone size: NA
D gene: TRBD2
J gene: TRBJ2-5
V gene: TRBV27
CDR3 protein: CASSVLTSGGEATQYF
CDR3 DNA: TGTGCCAGCAGTGTCCTGACTAGCGGGGGGGAAGCGACCCAGTACTTC

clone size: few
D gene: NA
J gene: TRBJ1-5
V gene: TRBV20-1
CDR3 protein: CSASITSNQPQHF
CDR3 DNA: TGCAGTGCTAGTATCACCAGCAATCAGCCCCAGCATTTT

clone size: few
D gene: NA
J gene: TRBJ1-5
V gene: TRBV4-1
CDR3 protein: CASSQDRPDSNQPQHF
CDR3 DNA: TGCGCCAGCAGCCAAGATCGACCGGACAGCAATCAGCCCCAGCATTTT

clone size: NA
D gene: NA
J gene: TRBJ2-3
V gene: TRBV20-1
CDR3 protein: CSARESTDTQYF
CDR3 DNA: TGCAGTGCTAGAGAAAGCACAGATACGCAGTATTTT

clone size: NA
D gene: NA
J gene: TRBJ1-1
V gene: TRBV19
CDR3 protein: CASSRQNMNTEAFF
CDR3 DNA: TGTGCCAGTAGTCGACAGAATATGAACACTGAAGCTTTCTTT

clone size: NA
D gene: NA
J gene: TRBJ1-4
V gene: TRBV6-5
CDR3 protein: CASRDGTYEKLFF
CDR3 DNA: TGTGCCAGCAGAGACGGGACCTATGAAAAACTGTTTTTT

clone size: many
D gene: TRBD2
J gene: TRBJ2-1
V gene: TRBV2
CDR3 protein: CASSVTSGSDEQFF
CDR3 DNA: TGTGCCAGCAGTGTTACTAGCGGGAGCGATGAGCAGTTCTTC

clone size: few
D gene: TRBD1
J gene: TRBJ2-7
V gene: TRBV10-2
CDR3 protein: CASSEQGAGEQYF
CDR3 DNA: TGCGCCAGCAGTGAACAGGGGGCGGGAGAGCAGTACTTC

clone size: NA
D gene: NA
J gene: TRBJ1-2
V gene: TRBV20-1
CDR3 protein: CSARENAGYTF
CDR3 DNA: TGCAGTGCCCGGGAAAACGCTGGCTACACCTTC

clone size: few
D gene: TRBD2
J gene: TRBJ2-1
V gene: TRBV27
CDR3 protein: CASSLFGTSNEQFF
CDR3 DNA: TGTGCCAGCAGTTTATTCGGGACTAGCAATGAGCAGTTCTTC

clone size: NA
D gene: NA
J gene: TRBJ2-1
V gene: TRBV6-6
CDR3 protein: CASSYMRGSSYNEQFF
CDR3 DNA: TGTGCCAGCAGTTACATGAGGGGAAGCTCCTACAATGAGCAGTTCTTC

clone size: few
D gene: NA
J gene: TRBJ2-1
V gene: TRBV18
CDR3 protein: CASSPFGNLPYNEQFF
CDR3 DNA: TGTGCCAGCTCACCATTCGGGAACCTTCCCTACAATGAGCAGTTCTTC

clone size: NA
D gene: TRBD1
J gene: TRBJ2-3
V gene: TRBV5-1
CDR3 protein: CASSLERTGVADTQYF
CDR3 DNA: TGCGCCAGCAGCTTGGAAAGGACAGGGGTTGCAGATACGCAGTATTTT

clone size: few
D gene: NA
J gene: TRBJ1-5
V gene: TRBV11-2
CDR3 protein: CASSLGPYNQPQHF
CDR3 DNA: TGTGCCAGCAGCCTAGGACCGTACAATCAGCCCCAGCATTTT

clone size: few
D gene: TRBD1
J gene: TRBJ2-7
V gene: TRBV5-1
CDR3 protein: CASSPGTVPSYEQYF
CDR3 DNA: TGCGCCAGCAGCCCCGGGACAGTACCTTCCTACGAGCAGTACTTC

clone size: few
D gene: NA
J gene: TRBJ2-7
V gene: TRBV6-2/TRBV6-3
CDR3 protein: CASSYRTPSLTYEQYF
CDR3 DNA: TGTGCCAGCAGTTACCGGACCCCTTCCTTAACGTACGAGCAGTACTTC

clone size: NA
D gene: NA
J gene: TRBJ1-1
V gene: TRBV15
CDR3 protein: CATSRENTEAFF
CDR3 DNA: TGTGCCACCAGCAGAGAAAACACTGAAGCTTTCTTT

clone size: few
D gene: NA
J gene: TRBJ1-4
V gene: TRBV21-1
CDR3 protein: CASSFGANEKLFF
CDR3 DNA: TGTGCCAGCAGTTTCGGCGCCAATGAAAAACTGTTTTTT

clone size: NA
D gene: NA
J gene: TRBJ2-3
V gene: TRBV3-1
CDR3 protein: CASSRNLVDTQYF
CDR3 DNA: TGTGCCAGCAGCCGGAACTTAGTGGATACGCAGTATTTT

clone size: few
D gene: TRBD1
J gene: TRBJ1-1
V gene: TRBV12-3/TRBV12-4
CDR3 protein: CASTRQGTMNTEAFF
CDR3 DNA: TGTGCCAGCACCCGACAGGGGACCATGAACACTGAAGCTTTCTTT

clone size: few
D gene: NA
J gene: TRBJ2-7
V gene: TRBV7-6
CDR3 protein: CASSDLRAYEQYF
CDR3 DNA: TGTGCCAGCAGCGATCTGAGGGCCTACGAGCAGTACTTC

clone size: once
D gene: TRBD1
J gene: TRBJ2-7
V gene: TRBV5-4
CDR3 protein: CASSRVGGQYEQYF
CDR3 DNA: TGTGCCAGCAGCCGTGTAGGGGGCCAGTACGAGCAGTACTTC

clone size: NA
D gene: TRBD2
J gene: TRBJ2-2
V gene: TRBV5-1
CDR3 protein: CASSERGFGGELFF
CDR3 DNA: TGCGCCAGCAGCGAGCGGGGTTTCGGCGGGGAGCTGTTTTTT

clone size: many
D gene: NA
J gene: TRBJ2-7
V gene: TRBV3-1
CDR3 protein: CASSQGGGAYEQYF
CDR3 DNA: TGTGCCAGCAGCCAAGGCGGAGGGGCCTACGAGCAGTACTTC

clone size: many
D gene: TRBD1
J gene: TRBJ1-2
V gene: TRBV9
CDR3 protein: CASSPWTGGNYGYTF
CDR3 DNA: TGTGCCAGCAGCCCATGGACAGGGGGAAACTATGGCTACACCTTC

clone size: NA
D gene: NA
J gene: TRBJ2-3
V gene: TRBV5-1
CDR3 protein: CASRPGGPTDTQYF
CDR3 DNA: TGCGCCAGCAGACCCGGGGGCCCCACAGATACGCAGTATTTT

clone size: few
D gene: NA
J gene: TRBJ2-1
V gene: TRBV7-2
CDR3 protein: CASSTPGLGSEQFF
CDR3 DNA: TGTGCCAGCAGCACCCCGGGACTGGGATCTGAGCAGTTCTTC

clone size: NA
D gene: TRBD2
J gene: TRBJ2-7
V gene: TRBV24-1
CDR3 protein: CATAGGGTSYEQYF
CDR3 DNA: TGTGCCACCGCCGGGGGGGGAACTTCCTACGAGCAGTACTTC

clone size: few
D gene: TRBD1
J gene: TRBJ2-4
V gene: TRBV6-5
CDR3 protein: CASSYHGTGAFKNIQYF
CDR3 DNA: TGTGCCAGCAGTTACCATGGGACAGGTGCCTTCAAAAACATTCAGTACTTC

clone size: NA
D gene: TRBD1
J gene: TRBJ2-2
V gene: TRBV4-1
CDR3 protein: CASSPFDRGGTGELFF
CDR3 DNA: TGCGCCAGCAGCCCCTTTGACAGGGGTGGCACCGGGGAGCTGTTTTTT

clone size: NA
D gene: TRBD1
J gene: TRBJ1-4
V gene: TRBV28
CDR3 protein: CATEDRVNEKLFF
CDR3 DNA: TGTGCCACCGAGGACAGGGTTAATGAAAAACTGTTTTTT

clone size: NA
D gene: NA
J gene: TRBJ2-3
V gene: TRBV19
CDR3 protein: CASIRGDTQYF
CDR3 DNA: TGTGCCAGTATTCGGGGTGATACGCAGTATTTT

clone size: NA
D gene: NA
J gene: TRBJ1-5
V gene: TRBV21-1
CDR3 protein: CAIHPRGGFDSNQPQHF
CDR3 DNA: TGTGCCATTCACCCACGGGGGGGCTTTGATAGCAATCAGCCCCAGCATTTT

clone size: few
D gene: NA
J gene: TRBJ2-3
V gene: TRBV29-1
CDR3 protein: CSVEGRVATDTQYF
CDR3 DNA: TGCAGCGTTGAGGGCAGGGTCGCGACAGATACGCAGTATTTT

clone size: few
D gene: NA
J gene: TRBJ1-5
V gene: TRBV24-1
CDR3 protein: CATSAQGGNQPQHF
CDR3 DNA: TGTGCCACCAGTGCACAGGGAGGCAATCAGCCCCAGCATTTT

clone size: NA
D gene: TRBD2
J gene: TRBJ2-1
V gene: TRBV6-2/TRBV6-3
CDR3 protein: CASSYLAGGFEQFF
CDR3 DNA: TGTGCCAGCAGTTATCTAGCGGGAGGGTTTGAGCAGTTCTTC

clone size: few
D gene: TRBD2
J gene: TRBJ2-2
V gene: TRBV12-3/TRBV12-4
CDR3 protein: CASSPIGTSGGITGELFF
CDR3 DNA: TGTGCCAGCAGTCCCATCGGGACTAGCGGGGGAATCACCGGGGAGCTGTTTTTT

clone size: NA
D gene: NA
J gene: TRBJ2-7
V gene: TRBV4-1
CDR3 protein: CASSQDDWAYEQYF
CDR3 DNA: TGCGCCAGCAGCCAGGATGACTGGGCCTACGAGCAGTACTTC